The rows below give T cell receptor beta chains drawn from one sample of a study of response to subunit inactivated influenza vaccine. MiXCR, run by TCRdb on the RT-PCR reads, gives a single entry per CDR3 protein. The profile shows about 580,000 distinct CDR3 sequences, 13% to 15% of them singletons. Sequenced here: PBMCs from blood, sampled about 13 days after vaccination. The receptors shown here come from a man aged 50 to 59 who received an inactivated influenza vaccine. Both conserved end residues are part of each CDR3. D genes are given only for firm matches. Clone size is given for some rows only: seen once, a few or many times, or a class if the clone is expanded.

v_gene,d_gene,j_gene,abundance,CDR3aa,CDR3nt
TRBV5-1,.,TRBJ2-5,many,CASSLSGVQETQYF,TGCGCCAGCAGCTTGTCGGGGGTGCAAGAGACCCAGTACTTC
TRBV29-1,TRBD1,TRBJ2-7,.,CSVEAQGATYEQYF,TGCAGCGTTGAGGCGCAGGGGGCCACCTACGAGCAGTACTTC
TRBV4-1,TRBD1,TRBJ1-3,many,CASSRDRAGNTIYF,TGCGCCAGCAGCCGAGACAGGGCTGGAAACACCATATATTTT
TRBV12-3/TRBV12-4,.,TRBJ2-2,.,CASSFGAPPVLFF,TGTGCCAGCAGTTTTGGGGCCCCCCCGGTGCTGTTTTTT
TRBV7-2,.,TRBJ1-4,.,CASSLVANSGEKLFF,TGTGCCAGCAGCTTAGTCGCGAACAGTGGGGAAAAACTGTTTTTT
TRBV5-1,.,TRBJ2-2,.,CASSLFSPPGELFF,TGCGCCAGCAGCTTGTTTAGTCCCCCCGGGGAGCTGTTTTTT
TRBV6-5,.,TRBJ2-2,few,CASSYLGVDTGELFF,TGTGCCAGCAGTTACCTGGGCGTGGACACCGGGGAGCTGTTTTTT
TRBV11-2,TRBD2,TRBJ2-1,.,CASSLWRTSGSPAYNEQFF,TGTGCCAGCAGCCTATGGAGGACTAGCGGGAGTCCAGCCTACAATGAGCAGTTCTTC
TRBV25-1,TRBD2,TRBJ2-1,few,CASSERGGPYNEQFF,TGTGCCAGCAGTGAACGCGGGGGGCCTTACAATGAGCAGTTCTTC
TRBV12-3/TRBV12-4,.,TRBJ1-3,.,CASSLEIGSSGNTIYF,TGTGCCAGCAGTTTAGAGATAGGGAGCTCTGGAAACACCATATATTTT
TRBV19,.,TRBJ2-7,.,CASSNRASQTYEQYF,TGTGCCAGTAGTAACAGGGCGTCACAGACCTACGAGCAGTACTTC
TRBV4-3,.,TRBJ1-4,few,CASSQDVGIGKLFF,TGCGCCAGCAGCCAAGATGTGGGTATCGGAAAACTGTTTTTT
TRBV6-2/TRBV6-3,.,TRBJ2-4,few,CASSYDWGRTIQYF,TGTGCCAGCAGTTACGATTGGGGCCGGACCATTCAGTACTTC
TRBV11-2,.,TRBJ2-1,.,CASSFSNNNEQFF,TGTGCCAGCAGCTTCTCGAATAACAATGAGCAGTTCTTC
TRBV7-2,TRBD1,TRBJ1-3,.,CASSRDRDLSGNTIYF,TGTGCCAGCAGCCGGGACAGGGATCTGTCTGGAAACACCATATATTTT
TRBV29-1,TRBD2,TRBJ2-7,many,CSAVLAGLEYEQYF,TGCAGCGCCGTACTAGCGGGGCTGGAGTACGAGCAGTACTTC
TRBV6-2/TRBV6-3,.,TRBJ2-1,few,CASSPWGEGRDNEQFF,TGTGCCAGCAGTCCGTGGGGTGAAGGACGTGACAATGAGCAGTTCTTC
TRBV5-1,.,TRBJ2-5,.,CASSVFPGQETQYF,TGCGCCAGCAGCGTGTTCCCGGGCCAAGAGACCCAGTACTTC
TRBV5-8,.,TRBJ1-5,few,CASSLISLRSNQPQHF,TGTGCCAGCAGCTTGATCTCCCTACGGAGCAATCAGCCCCAGCATTTT
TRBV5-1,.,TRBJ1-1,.,CASSLQDLNTEAFF,TGCGCCAGCAGCTTGCAAGACCTGAACACTGAAGCTTTCTTT
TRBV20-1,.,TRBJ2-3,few,CSAVLSVGSRFTQYF,TGCAGTGCTGTACTAAGCGTGGGATCTAGGTTTACGCAGTATTTT
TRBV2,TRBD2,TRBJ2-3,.,CASSEGLAETTDTQYF,TGTGCCAGCAGTGAGGGGCTAGCGGAAACCACAGATACGCAGTATTTT
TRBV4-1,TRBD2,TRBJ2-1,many,CASSQGSGGAYNEQFF,TGCGCCAGCAGCCAAGGGAGCGGGGGGGCGTATAATGAGCAGTTCTTC
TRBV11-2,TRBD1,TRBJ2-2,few,CASSSPGTGLTGELFF,TGTGCCAGCAGCTCCCCCGGGACAGGGCTTACCGGGGAGCTGTTTTTT
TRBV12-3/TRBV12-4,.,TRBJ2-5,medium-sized,CASSFAVGQGETQYF,TGTGCCAGCAGTTTTGCGGTGGGCCAGGGGGAGACCCAGTACTTC
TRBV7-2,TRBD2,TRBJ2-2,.,CASSLARLAANTGELFF,TGTGCCAGCAGCTTAGCGAGGCTAGCGGCGAACACCGGGGAGCTGTTTTTT
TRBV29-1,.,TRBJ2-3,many,CSVVLGPDTQYF,TGCAGCGTTGTCCTGGGGCCAGATACGCAGTATTTT
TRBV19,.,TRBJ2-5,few,CASKSGVRETQYF,TGTGCCAGTAAATCCGGGGTTCGGGAGACCCAGTACTTC
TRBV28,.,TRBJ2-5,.,CASATGKGSETQYF,TGTGCCAGCGCTACAGGGAAGGGGTCAGAGACCCAGTACTTC
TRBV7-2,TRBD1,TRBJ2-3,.,CASSLEGGLGRTQYF,TGTGCCAGCAGCCTCGAAGGGGGCCTAGGACGTACGCAGTATTTT
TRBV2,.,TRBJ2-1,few,CASSVQRSYNEQFF,TGTGCCAGCAGCGTCCAGCGCTCCTACAATGAGCAGTTCTTC
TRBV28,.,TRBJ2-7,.,CASSTNKGASYEQYF,TGTGCCAGCAGCACAAACAAAGGGGCCTCCTACGAGCAGTACTTC
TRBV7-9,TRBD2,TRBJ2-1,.,CASSSSRTSGYNEQFF,TGTGCCAGCAGCTCTTCTCGGACTAGCGGTTACAATGAGCAGTTCTTC
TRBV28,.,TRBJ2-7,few,CASTLGVDYEQYF,TGTGCCAGCACGTTGGGGGTGGATTACGAGCAGTACTTC
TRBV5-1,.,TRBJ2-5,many,CASSLVQNQETQYF,TGCGCCAGCAGCTTAGTACAGAACCAAGAGACCCAGTACTTC
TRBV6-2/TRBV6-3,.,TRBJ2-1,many,CASRGYNEQFF,TGTGCCAGCAGGGGGTACAATGAGCAGTTCTTC
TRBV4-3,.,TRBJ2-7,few,CASSQEASFYEQYF,TGCGCCAGCAGCCAAGAAGCTAGTTTCTACGAGCAGTACTTC
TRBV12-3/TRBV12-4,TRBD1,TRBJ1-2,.,CASSLGRGNYTF,TGTGCCAGCAGTTTGGGCAGGGGGAACTACACCTTC
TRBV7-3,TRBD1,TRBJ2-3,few,CASSLSPETGDTQYF,TGTGCCAGCAGCTTATCCCCGGAGACAGGGGATACGCAGTATTTT
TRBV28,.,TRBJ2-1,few,CASSQQGWNEQFF,TGTGCCAGCAGCCAACAAGGATGGAATGAGCAGTTCTTC
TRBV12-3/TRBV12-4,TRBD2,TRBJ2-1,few,CASSWAGTSQFF,TGTGCCAGCAGCTGGGCCGGGACTAGCCAGTTCTTC
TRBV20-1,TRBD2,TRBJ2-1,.,CCASLRTSGTSYNEQFF,TGCTGTGCTAGTCTACGGACTAGCGGGACCTCCTACAATGAGCAGTTCTTC
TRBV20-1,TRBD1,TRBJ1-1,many,CSGVPGGLGAFF,TGCAGTGGAGTGCCAGGGGGCTTGGGAGCTTTCTTT
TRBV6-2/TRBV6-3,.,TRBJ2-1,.,CASSPVGVSLQNEQFF,TGTGCCAGCAGCCCTGTAGGGGTGAGTCTACAAAATGAGCAGTTCTTC
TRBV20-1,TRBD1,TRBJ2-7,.,CSAGPGQGPPQEQYF,TGCAGTGCTGGACCGGGACAGGGCCCCCCTCAGGAGCAGTACTTC
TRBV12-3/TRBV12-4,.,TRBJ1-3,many,CASSLARITFGNTIYF,TGTGCCAGCAGTTTAGCGCGGATAACCTTTGGAAACACCATATATTTT
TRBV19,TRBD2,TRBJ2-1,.,CASSFHRGLASGRIPNEQFF,TGTGCCAGTAGTTTTCACAGGGGGTTAGCTAGCGGGAGGATTCCCAATGAGCAGTTCTTC
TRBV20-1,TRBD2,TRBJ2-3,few,CSASPSGSGTDTQYF,TGCAGTGCTAGTCCTAGCGGGAGTGGGACAGATACGCAGTATTTT
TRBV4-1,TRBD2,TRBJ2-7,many,CASSRSSGGPYEQYF,TGCGCCAGCAGCCGATCTAGCGGGGGCCCCTACGAGCAGTACTTC
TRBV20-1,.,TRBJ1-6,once,CSARAGGYSPLHF,TGCAGTGCCAGAGCGGGGGGCTATTCACCCCTCCACTTT
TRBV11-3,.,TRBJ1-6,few,CASTLGVSYNSPLHF,TGTGCCAGCACCCTGGGTGTCTCCTATAATTCACCCCTCCACTTT
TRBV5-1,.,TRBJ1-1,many,CASSLEQGHSEAFF,TGCGCCAGCAGCTTGGAACAGGGCCATTCGGAAGCTTTCTTT
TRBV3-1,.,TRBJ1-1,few,CASSAPSNTEAFF,TGTGCCAGCAGCGCACCAAGCAACACTGAAGCTTTCTTT
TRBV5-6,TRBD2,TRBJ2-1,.,CASSPYSSGTNYNEQFF,TGTGCCAGCAGCCCTTACAGCTCCGGGACTAACTACAATGAGCAGTTCTTC
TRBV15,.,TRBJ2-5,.,CATSGGFETQYF,TGTGCCACCAGCGGGGGATTCGAGACCCAGTACTTC
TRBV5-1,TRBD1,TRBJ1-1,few,CASSLVDRGGMNTEAFF,TGCGCCAGCAGCTTGGTGGACAGGGGGGGTATGAACACTGAAGCTTTCTTT
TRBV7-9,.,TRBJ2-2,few,CASSFEGGTTGELFF,TGTGCCAGCAGCTTTGAGGGTGGTACTACGGGGGAGCTGTTTTTT